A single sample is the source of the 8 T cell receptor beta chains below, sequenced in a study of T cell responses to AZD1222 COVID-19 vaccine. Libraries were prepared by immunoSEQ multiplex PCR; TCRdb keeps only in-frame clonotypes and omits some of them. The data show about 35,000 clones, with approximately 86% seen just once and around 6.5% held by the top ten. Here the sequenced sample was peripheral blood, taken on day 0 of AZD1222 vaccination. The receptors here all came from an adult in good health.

The CDR3 DNA reads as TGTGCCCTGGCTCGGCAGGGGACCACCGGGGAGCTGTTTTTT. It specifies CALARQGTTGELFF. V gene TRBV6-6 combines with J gene TRBJ2-2, with D possibly being TRBD1 (6 bases). V was clipped by 11 bases and J by 4 bases, with 17 bases between them. The CDR3 is 14 residues long. CDR1 MNHNY and CDR2 SVGAGI come from the germline V gene (reference sequence).

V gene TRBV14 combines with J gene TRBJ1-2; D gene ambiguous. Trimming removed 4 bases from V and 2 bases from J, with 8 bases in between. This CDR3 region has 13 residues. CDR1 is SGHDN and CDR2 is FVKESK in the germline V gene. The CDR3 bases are TGTGCCAGCAGCCCACTTAAAAACTATGGCTACACCTTC. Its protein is CASSPLKNYGYTF.

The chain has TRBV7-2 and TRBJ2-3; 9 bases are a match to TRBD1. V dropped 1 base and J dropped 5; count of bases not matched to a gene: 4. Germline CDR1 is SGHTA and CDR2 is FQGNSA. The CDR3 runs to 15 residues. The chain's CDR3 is CASSLGGQGKDTQYF. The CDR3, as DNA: TGTGCCAGCAGCTTAGGGGGACAGGGTAAAGATACGCAGTATTTT.

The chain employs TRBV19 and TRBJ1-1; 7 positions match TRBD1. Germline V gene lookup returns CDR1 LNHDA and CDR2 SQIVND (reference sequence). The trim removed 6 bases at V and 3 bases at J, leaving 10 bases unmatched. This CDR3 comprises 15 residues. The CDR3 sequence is CASSLDRASYTEAFF. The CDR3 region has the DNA TGTGCCAGTAGCCTAGACAGGGCGTCTTACACTGAAGCTTTCTTT.

CDR3 sequence (DNA): TGTGCCAGCAGTTATAATCGGGGGATCCCCTATGGCTACACCTTC. Its translation: CASSYNRGIPYGYTF. The chain joins TRBV6-5 to TRBJ1-2; possible D gene TRBD1, 5 bases. The CDR3 extends over 15 amino acids. Trimming shortened V by 3 bases and J by 4 bases, and 15 bases separated the two germline ends. From germline, CDR1 is MNHEY and CDR2 SVGAGI.

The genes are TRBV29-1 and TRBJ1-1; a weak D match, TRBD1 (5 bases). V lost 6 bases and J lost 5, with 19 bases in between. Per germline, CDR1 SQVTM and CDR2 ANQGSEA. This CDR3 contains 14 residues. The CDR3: CSVKSNDRPTEAFF. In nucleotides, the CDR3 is TGCAGCGTAAAATCCAATGACAGACCGACTGAAGCTTTCTTT.

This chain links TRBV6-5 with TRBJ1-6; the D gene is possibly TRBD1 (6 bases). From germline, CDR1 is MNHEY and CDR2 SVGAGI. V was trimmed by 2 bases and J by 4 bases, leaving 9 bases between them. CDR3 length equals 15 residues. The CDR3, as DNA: TGTGCCAGCAGTTACACCGGACAGTATAATTCACCCCTCCACTTT. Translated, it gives CASSYTGQYNSPLHF.

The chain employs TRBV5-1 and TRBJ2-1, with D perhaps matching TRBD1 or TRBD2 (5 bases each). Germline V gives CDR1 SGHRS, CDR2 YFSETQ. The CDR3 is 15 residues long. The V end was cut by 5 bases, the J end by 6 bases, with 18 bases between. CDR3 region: CASSSDYRSGNEQFF. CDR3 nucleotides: TGCGCCAGCAGTTCCGACTACAGGAGCGGCAATGAGCAGTTCTTC. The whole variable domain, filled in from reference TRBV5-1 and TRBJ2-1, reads KAGVTQTPRYLIKTRGQQVTLSCSPISGHRSVSWYQQTPGQGLQFLFEYFSETQRNKGNFPGRFSGRQFSNSRSEMNVSTLELGDSALYLCASSSDYRSGNEQFFGPGTRLTVL.